This T cell receptor (beta chain) was captured in a study of cytomegalovirus exposure and HLA in healthy donors. Trimming pared 3 bases from V and 12 bases from J, leaving 14 bases between. Germline values: CDR1 WNHNN, CDR2 SYGVQD (reference sequence). The CDR3 contains 12 residues. 13 Jbeta primers and 60 Vbeta primers were used for the PCR. Produced via immunoSEQ multiplex PCR; TCRdb's table is partial and in-frame only. The sample shows tens of thousands of clones, more than 60% of them seen only once. Findings and limits, study-wide: Being indistinguishable, some V segments were excluded, TRBV6-2 and TRBV6-3 among them. One cluster of highly shared sequence variants probably arose as a sequencing artifact. When analyzed later, the rates of TCR association showed variation by HLA locus, with DRB1 the most and HLA-C the fewest. Earlier results showed most TCR beta V segments being productive about 90% or about 30% of the time.

About this clone: Antigen unknown.

The TCR sequence derives from a man in his forties or fifties in good health and CMV-seronegative. Specimen: PBMCs. V and J are TRBV10-1 and TRBJ1-1, with TRBD1 as a possible D gene (6 bases). Here the CDR3 DNA reads TGCGCCAGCAGTGATCAGGCTACAGGGTCTTTCTTT. Its translation is CASSDQATGSFF.